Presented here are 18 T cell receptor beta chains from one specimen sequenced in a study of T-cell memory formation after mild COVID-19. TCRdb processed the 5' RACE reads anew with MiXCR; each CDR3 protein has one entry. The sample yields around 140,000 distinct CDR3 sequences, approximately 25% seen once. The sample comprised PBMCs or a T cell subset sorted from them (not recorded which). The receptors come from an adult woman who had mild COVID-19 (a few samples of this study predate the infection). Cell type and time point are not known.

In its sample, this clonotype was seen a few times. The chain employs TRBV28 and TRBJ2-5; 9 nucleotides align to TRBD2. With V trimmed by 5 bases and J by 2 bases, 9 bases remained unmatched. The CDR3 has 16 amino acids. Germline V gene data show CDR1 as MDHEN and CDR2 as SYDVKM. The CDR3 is CASSAGLARNQETQYF. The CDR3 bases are TGTGCCAGCAGTGCCGGACTAGCGAGGAATCAAGAGACCCAGTACTTC.

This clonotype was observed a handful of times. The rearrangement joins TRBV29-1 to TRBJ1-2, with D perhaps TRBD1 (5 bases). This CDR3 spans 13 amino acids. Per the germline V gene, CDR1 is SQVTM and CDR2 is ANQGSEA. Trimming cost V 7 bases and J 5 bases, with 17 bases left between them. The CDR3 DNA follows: TGCAGCGCCCGGGACCGACATTCTTATGGCTACACCTTC. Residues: CSARDRHSYGYTF. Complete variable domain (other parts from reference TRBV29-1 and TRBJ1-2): SAVISQKPSRDICQRGTSLTIQCQVDSQVTMMFWYRQQPGQSLTLIATANQGSEATYESGFVIDKFPISRPNLTFSTLTVSNMSPEDSSIYLCSARDRHSYGYTFGSGTRLTVV.

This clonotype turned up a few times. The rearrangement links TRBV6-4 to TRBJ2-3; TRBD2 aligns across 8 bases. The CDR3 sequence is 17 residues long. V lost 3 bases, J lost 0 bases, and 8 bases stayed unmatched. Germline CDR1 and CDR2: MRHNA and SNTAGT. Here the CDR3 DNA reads TGTGCCAGCAGTGAAAGTGTTGGCGGGGGGAGCACAGATACGCAGTATTTT. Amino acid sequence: CASSESVGGGSTDTQYF.

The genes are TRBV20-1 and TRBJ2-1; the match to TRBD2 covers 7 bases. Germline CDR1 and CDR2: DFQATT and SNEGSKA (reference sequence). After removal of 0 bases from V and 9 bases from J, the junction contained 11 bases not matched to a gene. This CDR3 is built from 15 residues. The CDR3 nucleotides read TGCAGTGCTAGAGATCGGGCGGGAGACGGTGGTGAGCAGTTCTTC. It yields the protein CSARDRAGDGGEQFF.

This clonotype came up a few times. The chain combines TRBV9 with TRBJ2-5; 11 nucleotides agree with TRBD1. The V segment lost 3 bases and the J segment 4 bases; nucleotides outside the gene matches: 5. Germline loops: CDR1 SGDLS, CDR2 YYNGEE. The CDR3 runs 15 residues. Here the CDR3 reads CASSASGTGGETQYF. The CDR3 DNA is TGTGCCAGCAGCGCGTCCGGGACAGGGGGAGAGACCCAGTACTTC.

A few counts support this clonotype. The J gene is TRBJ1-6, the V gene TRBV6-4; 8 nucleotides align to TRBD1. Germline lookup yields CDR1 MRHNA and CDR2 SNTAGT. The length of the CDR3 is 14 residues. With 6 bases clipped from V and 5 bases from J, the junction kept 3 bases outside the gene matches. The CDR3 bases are TGTGCCAGCAGCGAGACAGGGGATAATTCACCCCTCCACTTT. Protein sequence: CASSETGDNSPLHF.

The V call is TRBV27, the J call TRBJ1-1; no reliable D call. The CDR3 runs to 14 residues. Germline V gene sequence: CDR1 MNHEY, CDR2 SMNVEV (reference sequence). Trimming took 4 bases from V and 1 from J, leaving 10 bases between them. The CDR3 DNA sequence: TGTGCCAGCAGTTACGGAAGTGCGAACACTGAAGCTTTCTTT. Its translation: CASSYGSANTEAFF.

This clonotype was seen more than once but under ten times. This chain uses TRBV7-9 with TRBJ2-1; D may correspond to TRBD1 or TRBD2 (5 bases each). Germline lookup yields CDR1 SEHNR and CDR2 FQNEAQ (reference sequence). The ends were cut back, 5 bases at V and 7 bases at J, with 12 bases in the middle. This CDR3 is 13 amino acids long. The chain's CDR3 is CASSPGPSNEQFF. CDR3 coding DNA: TGTGCCAGCAGCCCGGGACCATCAAATGAGCAGTTCTTC.

CDR3: CASSPRLSGSQDTQYF. For the CDR3, the DNA is TGTGCCAGCAGCCCCAGGTTAAGCGGGAGTCAAGATACGCAGTATTTT. V and J are TRBV7-8 and TRBJ2-3, with 8 nucleotides matching TRBD2. Losses at the gene ends were 5 bases for V and 5 bases for J; bases not matched to a gene: 12. Germline loops: CDR1 SGHVS, CDR2 FQNEAQ. This CDR3 comprises 16 residues. Complete variable domain (other parts from reference TRBV7-8 and TRBJ2-3): GAGVSQSPRYKVAKRGQDVALRCDPISGHVSLFWYQQALGQGPEFLTYFQNEAQLDKSGLPSDRFFAERPEGSVSTLKIQRTQQEDSAVYLCASSPRLSGSQDTQYFGPGTRLTVL.

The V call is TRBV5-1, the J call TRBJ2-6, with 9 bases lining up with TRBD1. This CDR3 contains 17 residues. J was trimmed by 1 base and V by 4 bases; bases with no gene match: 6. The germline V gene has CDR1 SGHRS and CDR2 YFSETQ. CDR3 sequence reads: CASSAGDRESGANVLTF. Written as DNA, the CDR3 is TGCGCCAGCAGCGCAGGGGACAGGGAGTCTGGGGCCAACGTCCTGACTTTC.

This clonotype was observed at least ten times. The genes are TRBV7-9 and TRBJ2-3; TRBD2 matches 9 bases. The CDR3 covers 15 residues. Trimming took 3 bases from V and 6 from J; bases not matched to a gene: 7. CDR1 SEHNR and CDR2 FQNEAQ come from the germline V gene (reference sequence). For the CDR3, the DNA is TGTGCCAGCAGCTTCCCGACTAGCGGATTCGATACGCAGTATTTT. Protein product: CASSFPTSGFDTQYF.

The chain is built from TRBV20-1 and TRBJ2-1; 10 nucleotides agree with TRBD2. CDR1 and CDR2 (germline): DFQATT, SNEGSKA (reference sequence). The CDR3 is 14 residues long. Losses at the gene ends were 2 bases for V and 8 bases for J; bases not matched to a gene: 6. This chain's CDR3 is CSARPSGRIYEQFF. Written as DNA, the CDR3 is TGCAGTGCTAGACCTAGCGGGAGAATCTATGAGCAGTTCTTC.

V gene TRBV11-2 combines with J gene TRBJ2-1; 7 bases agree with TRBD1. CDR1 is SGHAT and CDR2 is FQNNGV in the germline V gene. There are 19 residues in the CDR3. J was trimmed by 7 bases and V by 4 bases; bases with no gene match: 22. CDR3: CASSSPSLEGASFSNEQFF. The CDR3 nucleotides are TGTGCCAGCAGCTCACCGTCCCTTGAGGGGGCTAGTTTTAGTAATGAGCAGTTCTTC.

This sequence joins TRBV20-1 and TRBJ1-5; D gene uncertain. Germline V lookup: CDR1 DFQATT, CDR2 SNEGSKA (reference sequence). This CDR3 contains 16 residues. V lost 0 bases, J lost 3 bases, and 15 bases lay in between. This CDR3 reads CSAREGSKGYNQPQHF. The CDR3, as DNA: TGCAGTGCTAGAGAGGGTTCAAAGGGTTACAATCAGCCCCAGCATTTT.

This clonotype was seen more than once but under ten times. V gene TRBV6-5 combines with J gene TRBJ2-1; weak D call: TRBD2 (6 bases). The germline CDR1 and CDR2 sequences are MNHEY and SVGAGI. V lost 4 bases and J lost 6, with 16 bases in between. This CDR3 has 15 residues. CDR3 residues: CASSSPGLGPNEQFF. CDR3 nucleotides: TGTGCCAGCAGTTCTCCGGGACTCGGCCCCAATGAGCAGTTCTTC.

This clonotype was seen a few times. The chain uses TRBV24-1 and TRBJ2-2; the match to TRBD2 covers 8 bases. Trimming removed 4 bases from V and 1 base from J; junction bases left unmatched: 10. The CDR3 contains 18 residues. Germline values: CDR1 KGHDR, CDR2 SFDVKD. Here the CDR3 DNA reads TGTGCCACCAGTGACCGAATAAGCGGGGGTTTGAACACCGGGGAGCTGTTTTTT. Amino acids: CATSDRISGGLNTGELFF.

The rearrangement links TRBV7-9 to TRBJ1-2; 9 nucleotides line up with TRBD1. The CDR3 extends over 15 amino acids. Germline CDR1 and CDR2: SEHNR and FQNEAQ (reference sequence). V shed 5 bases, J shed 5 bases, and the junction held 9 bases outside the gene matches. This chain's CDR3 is CASSPTGTGPYGYTF. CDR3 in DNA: TGTGCCAGCAGCCCGACCGGGACAGGGCCTTATGGCTACACCTTC. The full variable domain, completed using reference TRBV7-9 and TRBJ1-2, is DTGVSQNPRHKITKRGQNVTFRCDPISEHNRLYWYRQTLGQGPEFLTYFQNEAQLEKSRLLSDRFSAERPKGSFSTLEIQRTEQGDSAMYLCASSPTGTGPYGYTFGSGTRLTVV.

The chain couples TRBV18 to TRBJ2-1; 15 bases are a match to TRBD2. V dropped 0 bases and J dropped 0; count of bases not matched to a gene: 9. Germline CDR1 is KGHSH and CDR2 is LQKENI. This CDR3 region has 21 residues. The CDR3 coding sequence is TGTGCCAGCTCACCACCGCTGGGACTAGCGGGAGGTTGGAGCTCCTACAATGAGCAGTTCTTC. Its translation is CASSPPLGLAGGWSSYNEQFF. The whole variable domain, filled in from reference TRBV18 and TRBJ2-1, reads NAGVMQNPRHLVRRRGQEARLRCSPMKGHSHVYWYRQLPEEGLKFMVYLQKENIIDESGMPKERFSAEFPKEGPSILRIQQVVRGDSAAYFCASSPPLGLAGGWSSYNEQFFGPGTRLTVL.